Listed below are T cell receptor beta chains from one sample, sequenced in a study of blood T cell repertoires in COVID-19. Profiled with immunoSEQ multiplex PCR; TCRdb holds only in-frame clones, not every one. Of 95,000 to 110,000 clones listed, 89% are singletons. Sequencing was performed on peripheral blood. The origin of the receptors is a woman aged 55 to 70 with acute or convalescent COVID-19. CDR3s include the opening cysteine and the closing phenylalanine or tryptophan. D genes are given only for firm matches. Size tells how often a clone was seen (once, few, many) or the class of an expanded clone, and some rows leave it out.

d_gene | abundance | j_gene | v_gene | CDR3aa | CDR3nt
TRBD1 | - | TRBJ2-7 | TRBV18 | CASSQGQGVTYEQYF | TGTGCCAGCTCACAGGGACAGGGCGTCACCTACGAGCAGTACTTC
- | - | TRBJ1-4 | TRBV27 | CASSFGPGDYEKLFF | TGTGCCAGCAGTTTCGGCCCAGGGGATTATGAAAAACTGTTTTTT
- | once | TRBJ2-6 | TRBV7-2 | CASSLGGFSGANVLTF | TGTGCCAGCAGCCTGGGGGGTTTCTCTGGGGCCAACGTCCTGACTTTC
TRBD1 | - | TRBJ1-3 | TRBV28 | CASFPSGQGAPGNTIYF | TGTGCCAGCTTCCCATCGGGACAGGGGGCGCCCGGAAACACCATATATTTT
TRBD1 | - | TRBJ1-5 | TRBV19 | CASWDRGHQPQHF | TGTGCCAGCTGGGACAGGGGCCATCAGCCCCAGCATTTT
- | - | TRBJ2-3 | TRBV29-1 | CSAKPAGAPSDTQYF | TGCAGCGCGAAACCGGCTGGGGCCCCGTCTGACACGCAGTATTTT
- | - | TRBJ2-1 | TRBV30 | CAWSGQQVSSYNEQFF | TGTGCCTGGAGTGGCCAACAGGTGAGCTCCTACAATGAGCAGTTCTTC
TRBD1 | once | TRBJ2-5 | TRBV7-3 | CASSAGTATETQYF | TGTGCCAGCAGCGCCGGGACAGCCACAGAGACCCAGTACTTC
- | - | TRBJ1-5 | TRBV6-1 | CASSEDGRFNQPQHF | TGTGCCAGCAGTGAAGACGGGAGATTCAATCAGCCCCAGCATTTT
- | - | TRBJ1-2 | TRBV2 | CASRREGGYTF | TGTGCCAGCAGGCGGGAGGGGGGCTACACCTTC
- | - | TRBJ1-2 | TRBV15 | CATSRDKGGSGYGYTF | TGTGCCACCAGCAGAGATAAGGGGGGGAGCGGCTATGGCTACACCTTC
- | - | TRBJ1-2 | TRBV7-9 | CASSRTGDYGYTF | TGTGCCAGCAGCCGCACAGGAGACTATGGCTACACCTTC
- | - | TRBJ2-5 | TRBV3-1/TRBV3-2 | CASSQDQATQYF | TGTGCCAGCAGCCAAGATCAGGCTACCCAGTACTTC
TRBD2 | - | TRBJ2-4 | TRBV19 | CASSILAGNIQYF | TGTGCCAGTAGTATACTAGCGGGAAACATTCAGTACTTC
TRBD1 | - | TRBJ2-1 | TRBV10-3 | CATRDRNNEQFF | TGTGCCACCCGGGACAGGAACAATGAGCAGTTCTTC
TRBD2 | - | TRBJ2-1 | TRBV6-1 | CASSERLAASTEQFF | TGTGCCAGCAGTGAAAGACTAGCAGCCTCTACTGAGCAGTTCTTC
- | - | TRBJ1-1 | TRBV7-2 | CASSRVGIDTEAFF | TGTGCCAGCAGCCGCGTCGGGATAGACACTGAAGCTTTCTTT
- | - | TRBJ2-1 | TRBV12-3/TRBV12-4 | CASSFSGSNEQFF | TGTGCCAGCAGTTTCTCCGGGAGTAATGAGCAGTTCTTC
TRBD2 | - | TRBJ2-2 | TRBV19 | CASSPRGGVTGELFF | TGTGCCAGTAGTCCACGCGGGGGGGTCACCGGGGAGCTGTTTTTT
- | - | TRBJ1-2 | TRBV11-2 | CASSFRGAYGYTF | TGTGCCAGCAGCTTCAGGGGAGCCTATGGCTACACCTTC
- | - | TRBJ1-1 | TRBV4-1 | CASSRSGQMNTEAFF | TGCGCCAGCAGTCGTTCCGGACAGATGAACACTGAAGCTTTCTTT
- | - | TRBJ2-1 | TRBV10-3 | CAISRDSNNEQFF | TGTGCCATCTCCCGGGACTCCAACAATGAGCAGTTCTTC
TRBD1 | - | TRBJ1-1 | TRBV3-1/TRBV3-2 | CASSQSPGQRNTEAFF | TGTGCCAGCAGCCAGAGCCCGGGACAGAGGAACACTGAAGCTTTCTTT
TRBD2 | - | TRBJ2-1 | TRBV5-1 | CASSLAQREYNEQFF | TGCGCCAGCAGCTTGGCCCAGCGGGAGTACAATGAGCAGTTCTTC
TRBD1 | - | TRBJ1-5 | TRBV6-6 | CASSLGQRINQPQHF | TGTGCCAGCAGCTTGGGACAGAGAATCAATCAGCCCCAGCATTTT
- | few | TRBJ1-5 | TRBV30 | CAWSSGTFLNQPQHF | TGTGCCTGGAGTAGCGGGACTTTTCTCAATCAGCCCCAGCATTTT
TRBD2 | - | TRBJ2-3 | TRBV6-5 | CASRANSGSTDTQYF | TGTGCCAGCAGGGCAAATAGCGGGAGCACAGATACGCAGTATTTT
- | - | TRBJ2-7 | TRBV28 | CASSPIGRGDEQYF | TGTGCCAGCAGTCCCATCGGACGGGGAGACGAGCAGTACTTC
TRBD2 | - | TRBJ2-2 | TRBV13 | CASSLRGLDTGELFF | TGTGCCAGCAGCCTGCGGGGACTAGACACCGGGGAGCTGTTTTTT
- | - | TRBJ1-3 | TRBV30 | CAWSVSDRAGNTIYF | TGTGCCTGGAGTGTATCGGACAGAGCTGGAAACACCATATATTTT
- | - | TRBJ2-2 | TRBV30 | CAWSGQNTGELFF | TGTGCCTGGAGTGGGCAGAACACCGGGGAGCTGTTTTTT